These T cell receptor beta chains were read from a single sample in a study of blood T cell repertoires in COVID-19. TCRdb's copy holds only in-frame clones and misses some; the assay was immunoSEQ multiplex PCR. The data contain 140,000 to 150,000 clones, around four fifths of them singletons. Sequences were obtained from peripheral blood. All receptors derive from a woman aged 40 to 50 with active or convalescent COVID-19. Both conserved end residues are part of each CDR3. The order of the fields is clone size, D gene, V gene, J gene, CDR3 protein, CDR3 DNA. A D gene is named only where the DNA matches it firmly. Clone size is not always given. Where it is, it says once, few, many or a class for expanded clones.

.,.,TRBV28,TRBJ1-5,CASSLSARTGGLNQPQHF,TGTGCCAGCAGTTTATCCGCGCGAACTGGGGGCCTCAATCAGCCCCAGCATTTT
.,.,TRBV3-1/TRBV3-2,TRBJ1-1,CASSHTENTEAFF,TGTGCCAGCAGCCATACAGAGAACACTGAAGCTTTCTTT
.,.,TRBV3-1/TRBV3-2,TRBJ2-7,CASSQRYREEQYF,TGTGCCAGCAGCCAACGGTATCGGGAAGAGCAGTACTTC
once,.,TRBV18,TRBJ1-2,CASSPPVGGRYGYTF,TGTGCCAGCTCACCACCTGTAGGCGGTCGCTATGGCTACACCTTC
.,TRBD2,TRBV3-1/TRBV3-2,TRBJ2-2,CASSPYGGGTLSNTGELFF,TGTGCCAGCAGCCCCTACGGCGGGGGGACCCTATCGAACACCGGGGAGCTGTTTTTT
.,.,TRBV5-5,TRBJ1-5,CASSLGSPNQPQHF,TGTGCCAGCAGCTTGGGCAGTCCGAATCAGCCCCAGCATTTT
.,.,TRBV19,TRBJ2-5,CASSIVPFVTQYF,TGTGCCAGTAGTATAGTTCCCTTCGTGACCCAGTACTTC
.,.,TRBV7-2,TRBJ1-4,CASSLPVYHNEKLFF,TGTGCCAGCAGCTTACCGGTATATCACAATGAAAAACTGTTTTTT
once,.,TRBV9,TRBJ2-5,CASSTAQNRVGETQYF,TGTGCCAGCAGCACCGCCCAAAACAGGGTAGGGGAGACCCAGTACTTC
.,.,TRBV10-3,TRBJ1-4,CAIRGDRYDEKLFF,TGTGCCATCAGGGGCGACAGGTACGATGAAAAACTGTTTTTT
once,.,TRBV28,TRBJ2-2,CASTRSSGTNTGELFF,TGTGCCAGCACCCGTTCTTCCGGTACGAACACCGGGGAGCTGTTTTTT
.,.,TRBV5-4,TRBJ1-1,CASSSEEGTEAFF,TGTGCCAGCAGCTCAGAGGAGGGCACTGAAGCTTTCTTT
.,.,TRBV7-9,TRBJ2-3,CASSDQGEGPQGRTDTQYF,TGTGCCAGCAGCGATCAAGGGGAGGGGCCTCAGGGGCGCACAGATACGCAGTATTTT
few,TRBD1,TRBV7-2,TRBJ2-7,CASSLVPGQGTGYEQYF,TGTGCCAGCAGCTTAGTTCCGGGACAGGGGACTGGGTACGAGCAGTACTTC
once,TRBD1,TRBV19,TRBJ1-4,CASSRGQGATNEKLFF,TGTGCCAGTAGTAGGGGACAGGGAGCAACTAATGAAAAACTGTTTTTT